This T cell receptor beta chain emerged from a study of metastatic and nonmetastatic thyroid tumors. Study summary: Repertoire comparison spanned blood and tumor or nodule tissue of malignant and benign thyroid patients. Study findings and constraints: According to reports, the diversity of TCR beta was significantly higher in malignant thyroid tumors than in benign nodules, and this held in both blood and tumor samples.

In germline, CDR1 is LGHNA, CDR2 YNFKEQ. The V gene lost 4 bases and the J gene lost 14 bases, with 15 bases spanning the gap. The CDR3 length is 13 residues. TCRdb reassembled clones from the PCR reads with MiXCR. The sample holds about 16,000 clones, 10% to 15% seen once. Treatment of any kind had been given to no patient before thyroid surgery. This clone has at least ten counts. What it recognizes is unknown. The rearrangement links TRBV4-2 to TRBJ1-6; TRBD1 might be the D (6 bases). This TCR derives from a female donor with papillary thyroid cancer or a benign thyroid nodule (not recorded which). Some clones in this sample may be carry-over from other donors' samples. The sequencing input was blood. The CDR3 DNA reads TGTGCCAGCAGCCGAGACAGGTTTCAGACCCTCCACTTT. It is translated as CASSRDRFQTLHF.